These 15 T cell receptor beta chains came from one sample sequenced in a study of cytomegalovirus exposure and HLA in healthy donors. It was with 60 Vbeta and 13 Jbeta primers that the PCR ran. TCRdb's copy holds only in-frame clones and misses some; the assay was immunoSEQ multiplex PCR. This table has some 130,000 clones, approximately 80% appearing once. The sample was PBMCs. Receptor source: a man aged 25 to 40 in good health and CMV-seronegative.

The chain joins TRBV16 to TRBJ2-1; no clear D gene. This CDR3 is built from 12 residues. CDR1 and CDR2 (germline): KGHSY, FQNENV. The V and J ends lost 0 bases and 12 bases respectively, with 9 bases between them. The CDR3 nucleotides read TGTGCCAGCAGCCAATCGGTCCTCGGGCAGTTCTTC. Amino acids: CASSQSVLGQFF.

This sequence joins TRBV5-6 and TRBJ2-5; perhaps TRBD1 as D (6 bases). Gene TRBJ2-7 matches the end of the DNA better, so the J call may be wrong. Germline V lookup: CDR1 SGHDT, CDR2 YYEEEE. The CDR3 contains 13 residues. The CDR3 region has the DNA TGTGCCAGCAGCTTGGCGGCAGGGGACGAGCAGTACTTC. This codes for CASSLAAGDEQYF.

The chain has TRBV10-3 and TRBJ1-5, with D unresolved. V lost 0 bases and J lost 4, with 10 bases in between. The CDR3 length is 15 residues. Germline CDR1 and CDR2: ENHRY and SYGVKD. In nucleotides, the CDR3 is TGTGCCATCAGTGAGTCCTTACAGACGAATCAGCCCCAGCATTTT. Residues: CAISESLQTNQPQHF.

The sample holds a few counts of this clone. The genes are TRBV6-5 and TRBJ2-1; TRBD1 might be the D (5 bases). The germline V gene has CDR1 MNHEY and CDR2 SVGAGI. The germline V and J ends were trimmed by 2 bases and 0 bases, with 8 bases remaining between them. The CDR3 is 15 residues long. The CDR3 sequence: CASSYGDSSYNEQFF. The CDR3 bases are TGTGCCAGCAGTTACGGCGACAGCTCCTACAATGAGCAGTTCTTC.

V is TRBV7-6 and J is TRBJ2-1; 15 bases fit TRBD2. V trimming: 1 base; J trimming: 2 bases; junction bases outside the gene matches: 6. The germline V gene encodes CDR1 SGHVS and CDR2 FNYEAQ. CDR3 length equals 19 residues. The CDR3 sequence: CASSLGGLAGGLTYNEQFF. CDR3 nucleotide sequence: TGTGCCAGCAGCTTAGGGGGACTAGCGGGAGGTTTGACCTACAATGAGCAGTTCTTC. Variable domain in full (rest from reference TRBV7-6 and TRBJ2-1): GAGVSQSPRYKVTKRGQDVALRCDPISGHVSLYWYRQALGQGPEFLTYFNYEAQQDKSGLPNDRFSAERPEGSISTLTIQRTEQRDSAMYRCASSLGGLAGGLTYNEQFFGPGTRLTVL.

The CDR3 bases are TGTGCCTGGAGTCCTTATAAAGCAGGGATCCAGCCCCAGCATTTT. It encodes CAWSPYKAGIQPQHF. The V call is TRBV30, the J call TRBJ1-5; TRBD1 is a possible D gene (5 bases). CDR1 is GTSNPN, CDR2 SVGIG, per germline (reference sequence). The CDR3 is made up of 15 amino acids. Trimming removed 2 bases from V and 7 bases from J, with 18 bases in between. Drawing the rest from reference TRBV30 and TRBJ1-5, the complete variable domain is SQTIHQWPATLVQPVGSPLSLECTVEGTSNPNLYWYRQAAGRGLQLLFYSVGIGQISSEVPQNLSASRPQDRQFILSSKKLLLSDSGFYLCAWSPYKAGIQPQHFGDGTRLSIL.

This clone was counted once. The chain uses TRBV5-6 and TRBJ2-5; D not certain. With the DNA end fitting TRBJ2-7 better, the J assignment may be wrong. Germline V gene sequence: CDR1 SGHDT, CDR2 YYEEEE. There are 14 residues in the CDR3. CDR3 in amino acids: CASKLMLISYEQYF. The CDR3 DNA is TGTGCCAGCAAGCTGATGCTGATCTCCTACGAGCAGTACTTC.

The rearrangement uses TRBV7-6 and TRBJ1-5, with D perhaps TRBD1 (5 bases). This CDR3 region has 18 residues. Germline assignment: CDR1 SGHVS and CDR2 FNYEAQ. The V end lost 5 bases, the J end lost 1 base, and 21 bases lay between the germline ends. CDR3: CASSGKEGAKGSNQPQHF. The CDR3 DNA follows: TGTGCCAGCAGCGGGAAAGAAGGGGCTAAGGGGAGCAATCAGCCCCAGCATTTT.

The V gene is TRBV19, the J gene TRBJ1-3; 10 nucleotides match TRBD1. Trimming cost V 2 bases and J 4 bases; bases outside gene matches: 2. Germline CDR1 is LNHDA and CDR2 is SQIVND (reference sequence). The CDR3 length is 15 residues. This CDR3 reads CASSIRTGGGNTIYF. As DNA, the CDR3 is TGTGCCAGTAGTATACGGACAGGGGGAGGAAACACCATATATTTT.

The chain uses TRBV6-1 and TRBJ1-1; D is unresolved. Germline V gene lookup returns CDR1 MNHNS and CDR2 SASEGT. The CDR3 length is 14 residues. Trimming removed 6 bases at V and 3 bases at J, with 14 bases between. The CDR3 loop is CASRTGLADTEAFF. The CDR3, as DNA: TGTGCCAGCAGGACTGGGTTGGCGGACACTGAAGCTTTCTTT.

The chain links TRBV6-1 to TRBJ2-3, with TRBD1 matching over 8 bases. V trimming: 8 bases; J trimming: 0 bases; junction bases outside the gene matches: 7. The CDR3 length is 15 residues. Germline lookup yields CDR1 MNHNS and CDR2 SASEGT. The CDR3 is CASFRGDRSTDTQYF. The CDR3 nucleotides are TGTGCCAGCTTCCGAGGGGACAGGAGCACAGATACGCAGTATTTT.

This sequence joins TRBV9 and TRBJ1-2; D ambiguous. V lost 1 base, J lost 0 bases, and 19 bases lay in between. This CDR3 spans 18 amino acids. The V gene's germline CDR1 is SGDLS and CDR2 YYNGEE. In DNA, the CDR3 is TGTGCCAGCAGCGTATTAGGTCGGCCATCGGGGTCTAACTATGGCTACACCTTC. Amino acids: CASSVLGRPSGSNYGYTF.

The chain couples TRBV6-6 to TRBJ2-1; no reliable D call. The CDR3 sequence is 11 residues long. Germline-derived CDR1 and CDR2 are MNHNY and SVGAGI (reference sequence). Trimming pared 5 bases from V and 12 bases from J, leaving 11 bases between. The CDR3 DNA reads as TGTGCCAGCAGTGTTCAAAACGGGCAGTTCTTC. Amino acid sequence: CASSVQNGQFF.

This chain connects TRBV6-5 to TRBJ1-2; D may be TRBD1 (6 bases). The length of the CDR3 is 12 residues. V was clipped by 5 bases and J by 7 bases, with 11 bases between them. CDR1 and CDR2 from the germline V gene are MNHEY and SVGAGI. This CDR3 reads CASSQGLIGYTF. The CDR3 bases are TGTGCCAGCAGTCAGGGGTTGATTGGCTACACCTTC.

This chain links TRBV7-9 with TRBJ2-1; no firm D call. Germline assignment: CDR1 SEHNR and CDR2 FQNEAQ (reference sequence). Trimming removed 8 bases from V and 6 bases from J, with 14 bases in between. The CDR3 covers 13 residues. CDR3 sequence: CASRAPWSNEQFF. DNA of the CDR3: TGTGCCAGCCGAGCTCCATGGAGCAATGAGCAGTTCTTC.